The entry that follows covers one TCR beta chain sequence. As yet, its antigen is unknown. Libraries were prepared by immunoSEQ multiplex PCR; TCRdb keeps only in-frame clonotypes and omits some of them. The sample carries around 65,000 clones, 83% recorded once. Between the trimmed V and J ends, which lost 3 bases and 10 bases, there was a span of 17 bases. Germline CDR1 SGHNT, CDR2 YYREEE (reference sequence). The CDR3 consists of 15 residues. This sample was taken from a study of T cell responses to AZD1222 COVID-19 vaccine. Study findings and constraints: Baseline antibody screening turned up just a handful of seropositive AZD1222 recipients. The donors showed a predominance of white British ancestry and of females, with possible underestimation of clonal diversity. As reported, nearly half of all spike-specific TCRs target variant regions that are unmutated.

It was second doses at about 4 or about 12 weeks that were pooled. J is TRBJ1-6 and V is TRBV5-4; tentatively, D is TRBD1 (6 bases). The sample was peripheral blood, taken 28 days after the second AZD1222 dose. The TCR originated in an adult who received the AZD1222 COVID-19 vaccine. The CDR3 region has the DNA TGTGCCAGCAGCTCACAGCTCAGGGGAGTCTCACCCCTCCACTTT. It translates to CASSSQLRGVSPLHF.